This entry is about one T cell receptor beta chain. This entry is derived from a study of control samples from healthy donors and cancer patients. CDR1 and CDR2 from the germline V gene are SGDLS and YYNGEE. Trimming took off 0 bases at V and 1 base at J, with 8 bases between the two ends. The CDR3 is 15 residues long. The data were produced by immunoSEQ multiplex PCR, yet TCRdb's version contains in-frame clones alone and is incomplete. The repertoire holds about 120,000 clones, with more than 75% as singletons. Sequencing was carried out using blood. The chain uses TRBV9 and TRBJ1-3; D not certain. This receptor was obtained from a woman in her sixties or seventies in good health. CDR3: CASSVGEGSGNTIYF. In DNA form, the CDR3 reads TGTGCCAGCAGCGTAGGGGAGGGTTCTGGAAACACCATATATTTT.